Sequencing of this T cell receptor beta chain was carried out in a study of regulatory T cells in long-lasting Graves disease. Overall study findings and caveats: TRBV28 was favored in persistent disease, as were TRBJ1-2 and TRBJ2-5.

V shed 4 bases, J shed 2 bases, and the junction held 5 bases outside the gene matches. The germline gives CDR1 MDHEN, CDR2 SYDVKM. CDR3 length: 16 residues. As for time point: newly diagnosed GD, antithyroid drugs for less than 3 months. Extracted PBMC RNA gave rise to the TCR library. Points on this clonotype: What it binds is not known.

The authors built TCR beta libraries using iRepertoire HTBI primers and Arm-PCR of CDR3 regions. TCRdb re-called the multiplex PCR reads with MiXCR, one entry per CDR3 protein. The repertoire holds a few hundred thousand distinct CDR3 sequences, 16% seen once, with approximately 22% in the top ten. This same sample was also part of a study on T cells in Graves' hyperthyroidism and ophthalmopathy. This second study says: Not enrolled were patients with uncontrolled infection, other autoimmune disease, pregnancy or lactation. The primer set for the first-round RT-PCR of the TCR CDR3 was HTBI.

The sample consisted of peripheral blood mononuclear cells (PBMCs), taken at new diagnosis, from a patient treated with antithyroid drugs. The clonotype originates from a woman aged 18-30 years with Graves disease. The chain is built from TRBV28 and TRBJ2-3; 11 bases agree with TRBD2. The DNA of the CDR3 is TGTGCCAGCAGTTGGGGGACTAGCGGATACACAGATACGCAGTATTTT. Protein product: CASSWGTSGYTDTQYF.